The 30 T cell receptor beta chains given below trace back to one sample, sequenced in a study of CD8 T cells in ankylosing spondylitis. Findings and caveats of the study: Within ankylosing spondylitis blood, a TCR beta motif made up of several highly homologous variants appeared to be characteristic.

Each CDR3 protein is one row after TCRdb ran MiXCR on the 5' RACE reads. The table includes 500,000 or so distinct CDR3 sequences, about 5.4% detected once. No antigen has been identified for these receptors. The sequencing input was blood, either unsorted or a sorted T cell fraction (not recorded which). These receptors came from a male donor with ankylosing spondylitis.

This clonotype was found many times. Here the CDR3 reads CATGAQPVNTEAFF. Here the CDR3 DNA reads TGTGCCACCGGCGCTCAACCAGTGAACACTGAAGCTTTCTTT. The rearrangement joins TRBV15 to TRBJ1-1, with unresolved D. Germline V CDR1 and CDR2: LNHNV, YYDKDF (reference sequence). Trimming pared 8 bases from V and 0 bases from J, leaving 13 bases between. The CDR3 is 14 amino acids. Full variable domain (missing parts from reference TRBV15 and TRBJ1-1): DAMVIQNPRYQVTQFGKPVTLSCSQTLNHNVMYWYQQKSSQAPKLLFHYYDKDFNNEADTPDNFQSRRPNTSFCFLDIRSPGLGDTAMYLCATGAQPVNTEAFFGQGTRLTVV.

Concerning this clonotype: A read error may explain this, as a much larger clone is one base away. The rearrangement joins TRBV12-3 or TRBV12-4 to TRBJ2-1, with TRBD2 matching 13 bases. CDR3 length equals 17 residues. The CDR3 region is CASSFRTSGSPYNEQLF. Written as DNA, the CDR3 is TGTGCCAGCAGTTTTCGGACTAGCGGGAGCCCCTACAATGAGCAGCTCTTC.

A note on this clonotype: Since a much larger clone is just one base distant, this may be a read error. The V call is TRBV11-3, the J call TRBJ2-1; D is possibly TRBD2 (6 bases). Per the germline V gene, CDR1 is SGHNT and CDR2 is YENEEA. This CDR3 has 15 amino acids. The CDR3 coding sequence is TGTGCCACCAGCTTCGGCGGGGAGCTGGGCAATGAGCAGTTCTTC. It yields the protein CATSFGGELGNEQFF.

In this sample, this clonotype turned up many times. This chain joins TRBV20-1 and TRBJ2-3; the D is unclear. CDR1 and CDR2 (germline): DFQATT, SNEGSKA (reference sequence). V was cut by 0 bases and J by 0 bases, with 13 bases left in between. The CDR3 runs 16 residues. The CDR3 region has the DNA TGCAGTGCTAGAGACCCGCGGACCTCTAGCACAGATACGCAGTATTTT. Amino acids: CSARDPRTSSTDTQYF.

This clonotype was recorded at least ten times. V and J are TRBV20-1 and TRBJ2-3; TRBD1 is a possible D gene (6 bases). Germline V gives CDR1 DFQATT, CDR2 SNEGSKA (reference sequence). This CDR3 contains 13 residues. Trimming pared 6 bases from V and 4 bases from J, leaving 14 bases between. CDR3 DNA: TGCAGTGCCAAGCTGGGGGCGGCAGATACGCAGTATTTT. Its protein is CSAKLGAADTQYF.

This clonotype was seen a few times. V gene TRBV3-1 combines with J gene TRBJ2-2; possible D gene TRBD1, 6 bases. The CDR3 has 14 residues. V dropped 2 bases and J dropped 7 bases, with 11 bases sitting between them. From germline, CDR1 is LGHDT and CDR2 YNNKEL (reference sequence). The CDR3 region has the DNA TGTGCCAGCAGCCAAATCGAGGGGGTCGGGGAGCTGTTTTTT. This sequence encodes CASSQIEGVGELFF.

This clonotype has a count of ten or more. The J gene is TRBJ2-3, the V gene TRBV20-1; D remains ambiguous. Germline V gene lookup returns CDR1 DFQATT and CDR2 SNEGSKA (reference sequence). The CDR3 has 13 residues. V lost 6 bases and J 2 bases, leaving 12 bases between the germline ends. This CDR3 reads CSAPSGFTDTQYF. Written as DNA, the CDR3 is TGCAGTGCCCCTTCCGGTTTCACAGATACGCAGTATTTT.

This clonotype was counted many times. This chain links TRBV4-3 with TRBJ2-1; weak D call: TRBD2 (6 bases). The CDR3 totals 17 residues. Trimming left V 0 bases short and J 9 bases short, with 21 bases between. The germline V gene encodes CDR1 LGHNA and CDR2 YSLEER. For the CDR3, the DNA is TGCGCCAGCAGCCAAGATGTAAGAGGGACTCCGACGATTGAGCAGTTCTTC. It codes for CASSQDVRGTPTIEQFF.

This clonotype was recorded at least ten times. The chain is built from TRBV28 and TRBJ2-4, with TRBD2 as a possible D gene (7 bases). Trimming stripped 3 bases from V and 3 bases from J, with 12 bases between. The CDR3 extends over 15 amino acids. The germline CDR1 and CDR2 sequences are MDHEN and SYDVKM. Here the CDR3 DNA reads TGTGCCAGCAGTTTTGCGGGGGCGGTCAAAAACATTCAGTACTTC. It specifies CASSFAGAVKNIQYF. Using reference TRBV28 and TRBJ2-4 for the parts outside the CDR3, the full variable domain is DVKVTQSSRYLVKRTGEKVFLECVQDMDHENMFWYRQDPGLGLRLIYFSYDVKMKEKGDIPEGYSVSREKKERFSLILESASTNQTSMYLCASSFAGAVKNIQYFGAGTRLSVL.

This clonotype was recorded many times. The chain couples TRBV7-9 to TRBJ2-1; tentatively, D is TRBD2 (6 bases). The V gene lost 5 bases and the J gene lost 4 bases, with 9 bases spanning the gap. The germline CDR1 and CDR2 sequences are SEHNR and FQNEAQ (reference sequence). This CDR3 contains 13 residues. CDR3 coding DNA: TGTGCCAGCAGCAGAAGCGGGTACAATGAGCAGTTCTTC. As protein: CASSRSGYNEQFF.

Many counts were recorded for this clonotype. The chain combines TRBV4-3 with TRBJ1-1; 7 positions match TRBD1. This CDR3 has 17 amino acids. The trim removed 0 bases at V and 0 bases at J, leaving 7 bases unmatched. Germline V lookup: CDR1 LGHNA, CDR2 YSLEER. CDR3 loop: CASSQDPPQGMNTEAFF. CDR3 bases: TGCGCCAGCAGCCAAGATCCCCCACAGGGGATGAACACTGAAGCTTTCTTT.

This clonotype was counted ten times or more. The chain is built from TRBV5-6 and TRBJ2-3; 9 nucleotides align to TRBD2. The V gene end was trimmed by 0 bases and the J gene end by 0 bases; junction bases not matched to a gene: 5. The germline V gene has CDR1 SGHDT and CDR2 YYEEEE. The CDR3 extends over 17 amino acids. As DNA, the CDR3 is TGTGCCAGCAGCTTGGGGGTAGCGGGGGAGAGCACAGATACGCAGTATTTT. This translates into CASSLGVAGESTDTQYF.

This clonotype was detected ten times or more. This chain joins TRBV20-1 and TRBJ2-3, with D perhaps being TRBD1 or TRBD2 (5 bases each). With 5 bases removed from V and 0 bases from J, the gap between germline ends came to 6 bases. The CDR3 is 12 amino acids. Germline V gene lookup returns CDR1 DFQATT and CDR2 SNEGSKA (reference sequence). The CDR3 DNA sequence: TGCAGTGCTGGGGACAGCACAGATACGCAGTATTTT. Its translation is CSAGDSTDTQYF.

The rearrangement uses TRBV7-8 and TRBJ2-7, with 8 bases lining up with TRBD1. CDR3 length equals 15 residues. Trimming removed 0 bases from V and 3 bases from J; junction bases left unmatched: 4. CDR1 SGHVS and CDR2 FQNEAQ come from the germline V gene. This CDR3 is CASSLAGDRFYEQYF. In DNA form, the CDR3 reads TGTGCCAGCAGCTTAGCGGGGGACAGGTTCTACGAGCAGTACTTC.

This clonotype was detected many times. Here the CDR3 DNA reads TGCAGCGCGGGGGGCCCTAATGAAAAACTGTTTTTT. This encodes CSAGGPNEKLFF. The rearrangement joins TRBV29-1 to TRBJ1-4; a possible D gene is TRBD1 (6 bases). CDR1 SQVTM and CDR2 ANQGSEA come from the germline V gene. CDR3 length equals 12 residues. The V gene lost 7 bases and the J gene lost 3 bases, with 9 bases spanning the gap. Full variable domain (outside the CDR3, taken from reference TRBV29-1 and TRBJ1-4): SAVISQKPSRDICQRGTSLTIQCQVDSQVTMMFWYRQQPGQSLTLIATANQGSEATYESGFVIDKFPISRPNLTFSTLTVSNMSPEDSSIYLCSAGGPNEKLFFGSGTQLSVL.

Many counts were recorded for this clonotype. The V call is TRBV2, the J call TRBJ1-2, with 7 bases matching TRBD1. The CDR3 spans 13 residues. Germline trimming cut 4 bases from V and 4 bases from J; bases unmatched to any gene: 3. Germline CDR1 and CDR2: SNHLY and FYNNEI. The DNA for the CDR3 is TGTGCCAGCAGTGGACAGGGAATCTATGGCTACACCTTC. It encodes CASSGQGIYGYTF.

Comment on this clonotype: Because the CDR3 is missing its conserved closing phenylalanine or tryptophan, this is likely a read error. This sequence joins TRBV27 and TRBJ2-1; 8 nucleotides align to TRBD2. This CDR3 comprises 12 residues. Trimming removed 6 bases from V and 8 bases from J; junction bases left unmatched: 3. CDR1 is MNHEY, CDR2 SMNVEV, per germline (reference sequence). CDR3 loop: CASSLGGDEQFL. CDR3 nucleotides: TGTGCCAGCAGCCTCGGGGGGGATGAGCAGTTCCTC.

This clonotype was detected many times. V usage is TRBV29-1 and J usage is TRBJ1-4; 7 bases line up with TRBD1. Germline lookup yields CDR1 SQVTM and CDR2 ANQGSEA. The length of the CDR3 is 13 residues. Unmatched junction bases numbered 5, after V lost 6 bases and J lost 4 bases. The CDR3 is CSVTGTDNEKLFF. The CDR3 DNA follows: TGCAGCGTGACCGGGACAGATAATGAAAAACTGTTTTTT. Variable domain in full (rest from reference TRBV29-1 and TRBJ1-4): SAVISQKPSRDICQRGTSLTIQCQVDSQVTMMFWYRQQPGQSLTLIATANQGSEATYESGFVIDKFPISRPNLTFSTLTVSNMSPEDSSIYLCSVTGTDNEKLFFGSGTQLSVL.

Many counts were recorded for this clonotype. V is TRBV29-1 and J is TRBJ2-1; 7 bases map to TRBD2. CDR1 SQVTM and CDR2 ANQGSEA come from the germline V gene. Unmatched junction bases numbered 4, after V lost 4 bases and J lost 4 bases. CDR3 length: 13 amino acids. In DNA, the CDR3 is TGCAGCGTTGCTCCGGGAGGTTACAATGAGCAGTTCTTC. Its translation is CSVAPGGYNEQFF.

This clonotype showed up just a few times. V is TRBV6-1 and J is TRBJ1-4; the D gene is possibly TRBD1 (6 bases). The CDR3 extends over 16 amino acids. Trimming cost V 6 bases and J 0 bases, with 14 bases left between them. From germline, CDR1 is MNHNS and CDR2 SASEGT. CDR3 loop: CASRRQERATNEKLFF. The CDR3 DNA reads TGTGCCAGCAGACGACAGGAGCGAGCAACTAATGAAAAACTGTTTTTT.

This clonotype was found many times. The chain employs TRBV5-6 and TRBJ2-2; possibly TRBD2 for D (5 bases). The V and J ends lost 5 bases and 4 bases respectively, with 18 bases between them. This CDR3 is built from 16 residues. Germline V gene sequence: CDR1 SGHDT, CDR2 YYEEEE. The CDR3 protein is CASSGMRVLSTGELFF. CDR3 coding DNA: TGTGCCAGCAGTGGAATGAGGGTTCTCAGCACCGGGGAGCTGTTTTTT.

In this sample, this clonotype turned up many times. The chain employs TRBV20-1 and TRBJ2-3; 9 nucleotides match TRBD2. Germline assignment: CDR1 DFQATT and CDR2 SNEGSKA (reference sequence). J was trimmed by 4 bases and V by 2 bases; bases with no gene match: 1. The CDR3 contains 13 residues. The DNA of the CDR3 is TGCAGTGCTAGACTAGCGGGGCCAGATACGCAGTATTTT. It translates to CSARLAGPDTQYF.

The chain combines TRBV6-1 with TRBJ2-1, with TRBD1 matching 9 bases. V lost 1 base to trimming and J lost 4 bases; unmatched junction nucleotides: 14. The CDR3 is 19 amino acids. Germline V CDR1 and CDR2: MNHNS, SASEGT. The CDR3 spells CASSEGGTGSFRLYNEQFF. The CDR3 DNA sequence: TGTGCCAGCAGTGAAGGCGGGACAGGGTCATTTCGCTTGTACAATGAGCAGTTCTTC.

Ten or more counts support this clonotype. The V call is TRBV10-3, the J call TRBJ1-1; D is unclear. V was pared by 0 bases and J by 5 bases, with 7 bases between. This CDR3 comprises 13 residues. Germline CDR1 and CDR2: ENHRY and SYGVKD. CDR3 loop: CAISESSGTEAFF. In DNA form, the CDR3 reads TGTGCCATCAGTGAGTCGTCGGGGACTGAAGCTTTCTTT.

This clonotype was seen ten or more times. The rearrangement uses TRBV10-3 and TRBJ2-3, with 11 bases lining up with TRBD2. The length of the CDR3 is 16 residues. Germline-derived CDR1 and CDR2 are ENHRY and SYGVKD. V shed 6 bases and J 4 bases; nucleotides not matched to a gene: 9. In nucleotides, the CDR3 is TGTGCCATCAGAAATCTACTAGCGGGAGTTTCAGATACGCAGTATTTT. Translating gives CAIRNLLAGVSDTQYF.

This clonotype has more than one count but fewer than ten. The rearrangement links TRBV6-2 or TRBV6-3 to TRBJ1-2; no definite D call. The length of the CDR3 is 13 residues. Germline loops: CDR1 MNHEY, CDR2 SVGEGT. V was shortened by 3 bases and J by 4 bases, with 9 bases between the two germline ends. CDR3 in amino acids: CASSYRDVYGYTF. The CDR3 coding sequence is TGTGCCAGCAGTTATCGGGATGTCTATGGCTACACCTTC.

This clonotype has a count of ten or more. The chain uses TRBV5-5 and TRBJ1-5; D is ambiguous. Germline CDR1 is SGHKS and CDR2 is YYEKEE (reference sequence). Trimming cost V 0 bases and J 6 bases, with 10 bases left between them. The CDR3 contains 14 residues. The CDR3 sequence: CASSLEGWGQPQHF. Here the CDR3 DNA reads TGTGCCAGCAGCTTGGAGGGCTGGGGTCAGCCCCAGCATTTT.

About this clonotype itself: A much larger clone differs by one base, so this may be a read error. The chain employs TRBV15 and TRBJ1-5; perhaps TRBD1 as D (6 bases). V was cut by 1 base and J by 0 bases, with 10 bases left in between. Germline CDR1 and CDR2: LNHNV and YYDKDF (reference sequence). This CDR3 has 16 residues. The DNA for the CDR3 is TGTGCCACCAGCAGAGGGGGGCAGGCTAGCAATCAGCCCCAGCATTTT. Residues: CATSRGGQASNQPQHF.

This clonotype appeared many times. This chain connects TRBV7-9 to TRBJ2-1; 7 nucleotides agree with TRBD1. Germline lookup yields CDR1 SEHNR and CDR2 FQNEAQ (reference sequence). V shed 3 bases and J 5 bases; nucleotides not matched to a gene: 7. The CDR3 totals 15 residues. CDR3 DNA sequence: TGTGCCAGCAGCTTTGAAGGGGGCGAAAACAATGAGCAGTTCTTC. Translated: CASSFEGGENNEQFF.

This clonotype was picked up a small number of times. The V call is TRBV11-3, the J call TRBJ2-1, with D perhaps TRBD2 (5 bases). The CDR3 extends over 15 amino acids. Germline V gives CDR1 SGHNT, CDR2 YENEEA. The V end lost 4 bases, the J end lost 5 bases, and 15 bases lay between the germline ends. CDR3 amino acids: CASSSRERRNNEQFF. DNA of the CDR3: TGTGCCAGCAGCTCCCGGGAAAGGAGGAACAATGAGCAGTTCTTC.